This TCR beta chain comes out of a study of T cell responses to AZD1222 COVID-19 vaccine. On the study more broadly: Both about-4-week and about-12-week second-dose recipients were combined.

For this clone: Antigen: not known.

The CDR3 runs 14 residues. Germline CDR1 MNHNS, CDR2 SASEGT. The V end lost 1 base, the J end lost 5 bases, and 9 bases lay between the germline ends. The repertoire was sequenced with immunoSEQ multiplex PCR; TCRdb's copy has only in-frame clones and lacks some. This table has around 120,000 clones, 90% appearing once. Study findings and constraints: The peak T cell response came first, and repertoires were sampled only after it. Only a handful of AZD1222 recipients, five to seven in all, had baseline seropositivity.

The source material was peripheral blood, sampled on day 0 of AZD1222 vaccination. The chain is built from TRBV6-1 and TRBJ1-5; D is uncertain. The sequence came from an adult in good health. CDR3 protein: CASSEGGGDQPQHF. The CDR3, as DNA: TGTGCCAGCAGTGAAGGGGGTGGGGATCAGCCCCAGCATTTT.